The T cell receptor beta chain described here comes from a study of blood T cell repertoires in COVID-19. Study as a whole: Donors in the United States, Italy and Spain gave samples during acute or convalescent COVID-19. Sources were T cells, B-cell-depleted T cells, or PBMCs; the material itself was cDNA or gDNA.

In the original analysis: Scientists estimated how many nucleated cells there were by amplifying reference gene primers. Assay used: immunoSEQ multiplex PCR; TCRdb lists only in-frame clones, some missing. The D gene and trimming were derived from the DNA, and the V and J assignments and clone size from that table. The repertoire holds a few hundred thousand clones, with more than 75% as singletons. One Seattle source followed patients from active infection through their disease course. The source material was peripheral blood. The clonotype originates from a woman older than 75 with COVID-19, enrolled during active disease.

The CDR3 DNA reads TGTGCCAGCTCACCAGGACTTGACACCGGGGAGCTGTTTTTT. Its translation is CASSPGLDTGELFF. This rearrangement joins TRBV18 to TRBJ2-2; D possibly corresponds to TRBD2 (5 bases). The CDR3 length is 14 residues. CDR1 and CDR2 from the germline V gene are KGHSH and LQKENI. Trimming cost V 2 bases and J 3 bases, with 7 bases left between them.